Listed below are T cell receptor beta chains from one sample, sequenced in a study of shared clonotypes between healthy human individuals. Generated by immunoSEQ multiplex PCR, the TCRdb table keeps only in-frame clones and is missing some. The table shows about 510,000 clones, with 75% to 85% occurring only once. Sequenced material: PBMCs. The receptors were gathered from a woman in her thirties or forties in good health. Some clones in this sample may be carry-over from other donors' samples. The conserved cysteine and the conserved F or W are not part of the CDR3 here. A D gene is named only where the DNA matches it firmly. Clone size, where shown, is once, few, many, or a class for clones that have expanded.

v_gene: TRBV7-9; abundance: NA; len: 13; j_gene: TRBJ1-5; d_gene: NA; CDR3aa: ASSPEQGVGQPQH
v_gene: TRBV2; abundance: NA; len: 10; j_gene: TRBJ2-5; d_gene: TRBD2; CDR3aa: ASIGLAETQY
v_gene: TRBV5-1; abundance: NA; len: 13; j_gene: TRBJ1-5; d_gene: TRBD1; CDR3aa: ASSIGQGGNQPQH
v_gene: TRBV5-6; abundance: few; len: 11; j_gene: TRBJ1-2; d_gene: NA; CDR3aa: ASSSTGDGGYT
v_gene: TRBV6-6; abundance: NA; len: 14; j_gene: TRBJ2-7; d_gene: TRBD1; CDR3aa: ASSYSTRTGAYEQY
v_gene: TRBV25-1; abundance: NA; len: 14; j_gene: TRBJ2-2; d_gene: NA; CDR3aa: ASSLYDPANTGELF
v_gene: TRBV19; abundance: NA; len: 13; j_gene: TRBJ1-1; d_gene: NA; CDR3aa: ASRKQGFGNTEAF
v_gene: TRBV7-2; abundance: many; len: 12; j_gene: TRBJ2-1; d_gene: TRBD2; CDR3aa: ASSYLREGGEQF
v_gene: TRBV25-1; abundance: NA; len: 11; j_gene: TRBJ1-2; d_gene: NA; CDR3aa: ASSESRNSGYT
v_gene: TRBV4-2; abundance: NA; len: 13; j_gene: TRBJ2-2; d_gene: NA; CDR3aa: ASSQDDLNTGELF
v_gene: TRBV11-2; abundance: NA; len: 12; j_gene: TRBJ1-1; d_gene: NA; CDR3aa: ASSSLLRVTEAF
v_gene: TRBV28; abundance: NA; len: 13; j_gene: TRBJ2-5; d_gene: TRBD2; CDR3aa: ASSSISGEEETQY
v_gene: TRBV2; abundance: NA; len: 13; j_gene: TRBJ1-5; d_gene: NA; CDR3aa: ASSESDSSNQPQH
v_gene: TRBV6-1; abundance: many; len: 13; j_gene: TRBJ1-1; d_gene: NA; CDR3aa: ASRGPGAMNTEAF
v_gene: TRBV25-1; abundance: many; len: 12; j_gene: TRBJ2-1; d_gene: TRBD2; CDR3aa: ASVAGVSYNEQF
v_gene: TRBV4-3; abundance: NA; len: 12; j_gene: TRBJ2-7; d_gene: TRBD2; CDR3aa: ASSQEAGIYEQY
v_gene: TRBV6-1; abundance: few; len: 12; j_gene: TRBJ1-1; d_gene: NA; CDR3aa: ASTDLASNTEAF
v_gene: TRBV18; abundance: NA; len: 14; j_gene: TRBJ2-1; d_gene: TRBD1; CDR3aa: ASSPWTGDQYNEQF
v_gene: TRBV7-3; abundance: NA; len: 13; j_gene: TRBJ2-5; d_gene: TRBD2; CDR3aa: ASSPAGLSVETQY
v_gene: TRBV15; abundance: NA; len: 13; j_gene: TRBJ1-2; d_gene: TRBD1; CDR3aa: ATRTGVTSDYGYT
v_gene: TRBV9; abundance: once; len: 15; j_gene: TRBJ2-6; d_gene: NA; CDR3aa: ASSADPREGGANVLT
v_gene: TRBV12-5; abundance: NA; len: 11; j_gene: TRBJ2-7; d_gene: TRBD1; CDR3aa: AKPPAGGCEQY
v_gene: TRBV29-1; abundance: NA; len: 12; j_gene: TRBJ2-1; d_gene: TRBD2; CDR3aa: SVEERETYNEQF
v_gene: TRBV13; abundance: NA; len: 11; j_gene: TRBJ2-5; d_gene: NA; CDR3aa: ASSLVGSGAQY
v_gene: TRBV7-3; abundance: NA; len: 15; j_gene: TRBJ2-2; d_gene: TRBD2; CDR3aa: ASSHRTSGSRTGELF
v_gene: TRBV4-1; abundance: NA; len: 10; j_gene: TRBJ2-1; d_gene: NA; CDR3aa: ASSLGGNEQF
v_gene: TRBV5-5; abundance: many; len: 14; j_gene: TRBJ2-5; d_gene: NA; CDR3aa: ASSLASLGGRETQY